One sample yielded the 25 T cell receptor beta chains listed below, sequenced in a study of a mutant IDH1 vaccine in newly diagnosed glioma. Sequencing was performed with immunoSEQ multiplex PCR; in TCRdb, only in-frame clones are kept and a portion is missing. The top ten clones hold 6% to 8% of a sample with about 96,000 clones, over 75% of them seen once. The time point was: baseline, week 1 (first vaccination visit). Indicated treatment: pre-vaccination baseline after standard-of-care therapy. This material consisted of PBMCs, taken from a glioma patient treated with radiotherapy, temozolomide or both. These receptors all come from a man aged 40-49 years with glioma.

This chain connects TRBV7-9 to TRBJ2-3, with 8 bases identical to TRBD2. The V gene end was trimmed by 5 bases and the J gene end by 5 bases; junction bases not matched to a gene: 0. Germline lookup yields CDR1 SEHNR and CDR2 FQNEAQ (reference sequence). This CDR3 has 12 residues. The CDR3 nucleotides are TGTGCCAGCAGCGCGGGGGGAGATACGCAGTATTTT. This codes for CASSAGGDTQYF.

The chain uses TRBV9 and TRBJ2-1; the match to TRBD1 covers 7 bases. The V gene end was trimmed by 0 bases and the J gene end by 6 bases; junction bases not matched to a gene: 15. Looked up from germline, CDR1 is SGDLS and CDR2 is YYNGEE. This CDR3 contains 18 residues. In DNA form, the CDR3 reads TGTGCCAGCAGCGTAGCTACTGGAGTCGGGACAGACATCAATGAGCAGTTCTTC. It yields the protein CASSVATGVGTDINEQFF.

This clone occurred a few times. The gene calls are TRBV11-2 and TRBJ1-1; the D is unclear. Germline-derived CDR1 and CDR2 are SGHAT and FQNNGV. Trimming left V 4 bases short and J 1 base short, with 10 bases between. CDR3 length equals 14 residues. The CDR3 loop is CASSWVRENTEAFF. The DNA of the CDR3 is TGTGCCAGCAGCTGGGTACGGGAGAACACTGAAGCTTTCTTT. The whole variable domain, remainder taken from reference TRBV11-2 and TRBJ1-1, is EAGVAQSPRYKIIEKRQSVAFWCNPISGHATLYWYQQILGQGPKLLIQFQNNGVVDDSQLPKDRFSAERLKGVDSTLKIQPAKLEDSAVYLCASSWVRENTEAFFGQGTRLTVV.

The J gene is TRBJ1-1, the V gene TRBV7-2; D may be TRBD1 (6 bases). The CDR3 totals 15 residues. Germline V gives CDR1 SGHTA, CDR2 FQGNSA. Trimming pared 4 bases from V and 6 bases from J, leaving 18 bases between. The CDR3 loop is CASSSLRSGGPEAFF. The CDR3 region has the DNA TGTGCCAGCAGCTCCTTAAGGTCGGGGGGCCCTGAAGCTTTCTTT. Full variable domain (missing parts from reference TRBV7-2 and TRBJ1-1): GAGVSQSPSNKVTEKGKDVELRCDPISGHTALYWYRQSLGQGLEFLIYFQGNSAPDKSGLPSDRFSAERTGGSVSTLTIQRTQQEDSAVYLCASSSLRSGGPEAFFGQGTRLTVV.

This chain connects TRBV19 to TRBJ2-1; possible D gene TRBD2, 7 bases. V lost 5 bases and J lost 7, with 15 bases in between. The CDR3 totals 14 residues. In germline, CDR1 is LNHDA, CDR2 SQIVND (reference sequence). The DNA of the CDR3 is TGTGCCAGTAGTGGGGGGGCCCTAGGGAATGAGCAGTTCTTC. Translation: CASSGGALGNEQFF.

This clone was observed once. The chain links TRBV12-2 to TRBJ2-3; the table gives TRBD2 as D, unverified against the DNA. TRBV12-2 is shown as a pseudogene. This CDR3 is built from 17 residues. CDR3 in amino acids: CASRLVASGRLADTQYF. CDR3 DNA: TGTGCAAGTCGCTTAGTTGCTAGCGGGAGGTTGGCAGATACGCAGTATTTT.

This clone was picked up a small number of times. The J gene is TRBJ1-4, the V gene TRBV30; D is possibly TRBD1 (5 bases). Germline V CDR1 and CDR2: GTSNPN, SVGIG (reference sequence). This CDR3 is 12 amino acids long. The V end lost 2 bases, the J end lost 7 bases, and 8 bases lay between the germline ends. The CDR3 loop is CAWSSGTEKLFF. CDR3 DNA: TGTGCCTGGAGTTCAGGGACTGAAAAACTGTTTTTT.

The chain is built from TRBV20-1 and TRBJ2-7; TRBD1 matches at 7 bases. Trimming at V came to 7 bases and at J to 4 bases, leaving 4 bases not matched to a gene. This CDR3 region has 11 residues. Germline loops: CDR1 DFQATT, CDR2 SNEGSKA (reference sequence). The DNA for the CDR3 is TGCAGTGGGGACAGAGTTTACGAGCAGTACTTC. It translates to CSGDRVYEQYF.

Points on this clone: A read error may account for a junction end that differs from germline. The CDR3 bases are TGTGCCAGTAGCTTAATCTCCGGGACCCTGAACACTGAAGCTTTCTTT. Its protein product is CASSLISGTLNTEAFF. The chain has TRBV7-8 and TRBJ1-1, with D possibly being TRBD1 (5 bases). Germline CDR1 and CDR2: SGHVS and FQNEAQ. This CDR3 is 16 amino acids long.

The CDR3 region has the DNA TGTGCCACCAGCAGATATGACCCCGGGACAGACTACAATGAGCAGTTCTTC. It encodes CATSRYDPGTDYNEQFF. The chain uses TRBV15 and TRBJ2-1; TRBD1 matches at 7 bases. The germline V gene has CDR1 LNHNV and CDR2 YYDKDF (reference sequence). V lost 2 bases, J lost 3 bases, and 10 bases stayed unmatched. This CDR3 comprises 17 residues.

The chain links TRBV7-2 to TRBJ2-7; tentatively, D is TRBD1 (7 bases). The CDR3 has 15 amino acids. Trimming left V 6 bases short and J 0 bases short, with 15 bases between. Germline V CDR1 and CDR2: SGHTA, FQGNSA. CDR3 coding DNA: TGTGCCAGCAGTCTCCGACAGGGAGGCTCCTACGAGCAGTACTTC. Protein sequence: CASSLRQGGSYEQYF.

This rearrangement joins TRBV7-2 to TRBJ2-1; D unresolved. V lost 5 bases and J lost 1, with 9 bases in between. The CDR3 spans 14 residues. The V gene's germline CDR1 is SGHTA and CDR2 FQGNSA. The CDR3 loop is CASSPSRSYNEQFF. CDR3 in DNA: TGTGCCAGCAGCCCGTCTAGATCCTACAATGAGCAGTTCTTC.

This clone was detected only a few times. This chain connects TRBV5-1 to TRBJ2-1; TRBD2 agrees at 7 bases. V trimming: 4 bases; J trimming: 4 bases; junction bases outside the gene matches: 2. The CDR3 consists of 13 residues. From germline, CDR1 is SGHRS and CDR2 YFSETQ. The CDR3, as DNA: TGCGCCAGCAGCCTACTAGCGTACAATGAGCAGTTCTTC. The encoded protein is CASSLLAYNEQFF.

The table lists this clone with a few counts. V gene TRBV6-1 combines with J gene TRBJ2-7; no firm D call. CDR1 and CDR2 (germline): MNHNS, SASEGT. The CDR3 totals 12 residues. V lost 7 bases and J 4 bases, leaving 11 bases between the germline ends. CDR3 sequence reads: CASIQSLYEQYF. DNA of the CDR3: TGTGCCAGCATACAGTCCCTTTACGAGCAGTACTTC.

The J gene is TRBJ1-5, the V gene TRBV28; D remains unclear. The V end was cut by 7 bases, the J end by 0 bases, with 10 bases between. The V gene's germline CDR1 is MDHEN and CDR2 SYDVKM. This CDR3 comprises 14 residues. The chain's CDR3 is CASMSKYSNQPQHF. CDR3 bases: TGTGCCAGCATGTCCAAATATAGCAATCAGCCCCAGCATTTT.

As to this clone: Additional DNA sequences in this sample encode the identical CDR3. The chain joins TRBV11-2 to TRBJ2-1; D is uncertain. Germline V lookup: CDR1 SGHAT, CDR2 FQNNGV. V lost 5 bases to trimming and J lost 2 bases, with 10 bases between them. The CDR3 totals 14 residues. CDR3 nucleotides: TGTGCCAGCAGCCCCTCCGGGCCCTACAATGAGCAGTTCTTC. This gives the protein CASSPSGPYNEQFF. The entire variable domain, with the rest obtained from reference TRBV11-2 and TRBJ2-1, is as follows: EAGVAQSPRYKIIEKRQSVAFWCNPISGHATLYWYQQILGQGPKLLIQFQNNGVVDDSQLPKDRFSAERLKGVDSTLKIQPAKLEDSAVYLCASSPSGPYNEQFFGPGTRLTVL.

A single count supports this clone. The chain joins TRBV14 to TRBJ1-6; the D is unclear. The germline V and J ends were trimmed by 1 base and 7 bases, with 11 bases remaining between them. The length of the CDR3 is 15 residues. Germline-derived CDR1 and CDR2 are SGHDN and FVKESK. For the CDR3, the DNA is TGTGCCAGCAGCCAAGGTGGGCCAGGAAATTCACCCCTCCACTTT. It is translated as CASSQGGPGNSPLHF.

V gene TRBV20-1 combines with J gene TRBJ2-5; tentative D call: TRBD1 (5 bases). CDR3 length: 10 residues. Trimming took 5 bases from V and 7 from J, leaving 8 bases between them. Germline-derived CDR1 and CDR2 are DFQATT and SNEGSKA (reference sequence). The CDR3 sequence is CSAGAGTQYF. The CDR3 coding sequence is TGCAGTGCTGGGGCAGGGACCCAGTACTTC.

This chain links TRBV15 with TRBJ2-5, with 7 bases aligning to TRBD2. The DNA end lines up better with TRBJ2-7; the J call may be wrong. CDR3 size: 13 residues. CDR1 is LNHNV and CDR2 is YYDKDF in the germline V gene (reference sequence). The CDR3 DNA reads as TGTGCCACCAGCTATAGCGGGCTCTACGAGCAGTACTTC. Translating it yields CATSYSGLYEQYF.

This chain uses TRBV2 with TRBJ2-7; the D gene could be TRBD1 or TRBD2 (5 bases each). Deletions cut 7 bases from V and 0 bases from J, with 10 bases between. This CDR3 has 13 residues. Germline CDR1 is SNHLY and CDR2 is FYNNEI. This chain's CDR3 is CASTGAGSYEQYF. The CDR3 bases are TGTGCCAGCACCGGGGCAGGCTCCTACGAGCAGTACTTC.

The chain recombines TRBV7-9 with TRBJ2-7; D is uncertain. Germline V gene sequence: CDR1 SEHNR, CDR2 FQNEAQ (reference sequence). The germline V and J ends were trimmed by 1 base and 2 bases, with 9 bases remaining between them. The CDR3 covers 14 residues. CDR3 sequence (DNA): TGTGCCAGCAGCTTAGGGGCAGCGACCTACGAGCAGTACTTC. Its protein product is CASSLGAATYEQYF. Together with reference TRBV7-9 and TRBJ2-7, the CDR3 gives the full variable domain: DTGVSQNPRHKITKRGQNVTFRCDPISEHNRLYWYRQTLGQGPEFLTYFQNEAQLEKSRLLSDRFSAERPKGSFSTLEIQRTEQGDSAMYLCASSLGAATYEQYFGPGTRLTVT.

This clone was detected only once. The V and J genes are TRBV7-9 and TRBJ1-4; possibly TRBD1 for D (6 bases). The V end lost 3 bases, the J end lost 5 bases, and 13 bases lay between the germline ends. CDR3 size: 15 residues. Germline V lookup: CDR1 SEHNR, CDR2 FQNEAQ (reference sequence). Written as DNA, the CDR3 is TGTGCCAGCAGCTTTGGGGGCGGAGGGAATGAAAAACTGTTTTTT. This translates into CASSFGGGGNEKLFF.

The J gene is TRBJ2-4, the V gene TRBV19, with a tentative D call TRBD2 (6 bases). Per the germline V gene, CDR1 is LNHDA and CDR2 is SQIVND (reference sequence). CDR3 length: 16 residues. V was cut by 2 bases and J by 3 bases, with 14 bases left in between. The chain's CDR3 is CASSITAGTVKNIQYF. The CDR3 nucleotides are TGTGCCAGTAGTATAACGGCGGGAACCGTCAAAAACATTCAGTACTTC.

This clone was seen more than once but under ten times. This sequence joins TRBV4-1 and TRBJ2-7; D may be TRBD1 (6 bases). V was cut by 2 bases and J by 2 bases, with 10 bases left in between. Per germline, CDR1 MGHRA and CDR2 YSYEKL. This CDR3 spans 14 amino acids. The CDR3 region is CASSQPDRPYEQYF. In DNA form, the CDR3 reads TGCGCCAGCAGCCAACCTGACAGGCCCTACGAGCAGTACTTC.

There are a few counts of this clone. The chain links TRBV19 to TRBJ1-1; unclear D gene. The CDR3 runs 15 residues. Germline V gene sequence: CDR1 LNHDA, CDR2 SQIVND (reference sequence). V lost 5 bases and J 9 bases, leaving 22 bases between the germline ends. The CDR3: CASSLPGEGRSKAFF. CDR3 in DNA: TGTGCCAGTAGTTTACCCGGCGAGGGTCGCTCGAAAGCTTTCTTT.